The text below deals with one T cell receptor beta chain. What it recognizes is unknown. This sample was included in a study of cytotoxic CD8 clonotypes in ibrutinib-treated CLL. Study summary: Investigators reported about 24 partial and 2 complete responses; after median approximately 74 months, approximately 15 patients remained remitted and some twelve progressed.

The CDR3 has 13 residues. V was clipped by 0 bases and J by 15 bases; unmatched bases: 5. The germline V gene encodes CDR1 KGHSH and CDR2 LQKENI. Study-wide results and limits: Higher circulating CD8+ T-cell counts strongly accompanied higher baseline clonality, above age-matched healthy donors.

Data came from immunoSEQ multiplex PCR; TCRdb stores just in-frame clones and leaves some out. This sample has 110,000 to 150,000 clones, with about three quarters found just once. The V gene is TRBV18, the J gene TRBJ2-1; 10 nucleotides align to TRBD1. The sequencing here drew on PBMCs, taken after 24 months of ibrutinib treatment. The sequence was obtained from a human donor with chronic lymphocytic leukemia. CDR3 DNA sequence: TGTGCCAGCTCACCACCGGGACAGGGGCTCCGGTTCTTC. This encodes CASSPPGQGLRFF.